The 9 T cell receptor beta chains below were found in one sample sequenced in a study of CXCR3 chemokines and chemotherapy response in bladder cancer. TCRdb processed the PCR reads anew with MiXCR; each CDR3 protein has one entry. The sample holds about 8,900 distinct CDR3 sequences, 23% seen once. This material was acquired from a patient whose treatment included neoadjuvant chemotherapy. The source is a human donor with bladder cancer that did not respond to neoadjuvant chemotherapy.

At least ten counts were recorded for this clonotype. The V gene is TRBV20-1, the J gene TRBJ1-5; D unresolved. Germline assignment: CDR1 DFQATT and CDR2 SNEGSKA (reference sequence). The V and J ends lost 3 bases and 6 bases respectively, with 9 bases between them. The CDR3 runs 12 residues. The CDR3 here is CSASGGSQPQHF. The CDR3 nucleotides read TGCAGTGCTAGTGGTGGGAGTCAGCCCCAGCATTTT.

The chain has TRBV2 and TRBJ2-3; D may match TRBD1 or TRBD2 (6 bases each). Germline V gene data show CDR1 as SNHLY and CDR2 as FYNNEI. CDR3 length: 15 residues. V was trimmed by 4 bases and J by 8 bases, leaving 19 bases between them. The CDR3 loop reads CASSVDGGSLGTQYF. The CDR3 DNA is TGTGCCAGCAGTGTCGACGGGGGCTCTCTGGGTACGCAGTATTTT.

About this clonotype itself: Only one base separates this from a far larger clonotype, so it likely reflects a read error. The rearrangement links TRBV5-6 to TRBJ2-7, with 7 bases fitting TRBD2. CDR3 length: 15 amino acids. Per germline, CDR1 SGHDT and CDR2 YYEEEE. V lost 4 bases, J lost 2 bases, and 9 bases stayed unmatched. CDR3 nucleotide sequence: TGTGCCAGCAGCCTAGAGAGTACTAGCGCCTACGAGCAGTACTTC. This sequence encodes CASSLESTSAYEQYF.

The chain employs TRBV10-3 and TRBJ2-2; weak D call: TRBD2 (6 bases). The CDR3 is 15 residues long. Trimming took off 8 bases at V and 5 bases at J, with 18 bases between the two ends. Looked up from germline, CDR1 is ENHRY and CDR2 is SYGVKD. CDR3 protein: CAIREKDKGTGELFF. The CDR3 DNA follows: TGTGCCATCCGGGAGAAGGACAAGGGGACCGGGGAGCTGTTTTTT.

The V gene is TRBV6-1, the J gene TRBJ2-7; TRBD1 matches 10 bases. The CDR3 is 15 residues long. Germline CDR1 and CDR2: MNHNS and SASEGT. Losses at the gene ends were 7 bases for V and 5 bases for J; bases not matched to a gene: 11. The CDR3 DNA follows: TGTGCCAGCATCCCCGGGACAGGGGTATCCGACGAGCAGTACTTC. Residues: CASIPGTGVSDEQYF.

A remark on this clonotype: A far larger clone is one nucleotide away, so this likely arose from a read error. The V and J genes are TRBV7-2 and TRBJ2-3, with D perhaps TRBD2 (6 bases). Germline V gives CDR1 SGHTA, CDR2 FQGNSA. The CDR3 has 14 residues. The CDR3 loop reads CASTPWGGTNTQYF. CDR3 DNA: TGTGCCAGCACCCCTTGGGGAGGCACAAATACGCAGTATTTT.

A remark on this clonotype: This likely came from a read error, as a far larger clone is one base away. The V gene is TRBV7-2, the J gene TRBJ2-7, with 9 bases that match TRBD1. CDR3 length: 15 residues. V lost 5 bases, J lost 7 bases, and 12 bases stayed unmatched. CDR1 and CDR2 from the germline V gene are SGHTA and FQGNSA. The CDR3 spells CASSAGQGIVNEQYF. In nucleotides, the CDR3 is TGTGCCAGCAGCGCAGGACAGGGGATCGTTAATGAGCAGTACTTC.

This clonotype was counted at least ten times. This chain links TRBV20-1 with TRBJ1-1; 7 bases align to TRBD1. V was pared by 0 bases and J by 5 bases, with 3 bases of the junction left unmatched. The CDR3 consists of 13 residues. Germline assignment: CDR1 DFQATT and CDR2 SNEGSKA (reference sequence). Here the CDR3 DNA reads TGCAGTGCTAGAGAACAGGGGAGGACTGAAGCTTTCTTT. Protein sequence: CSAREQGRTEAFF.

This clonotype appeared a few times. The rearrangement uses TRBV20-1 and TRBJ2-5; 15 positions agree with TRBD2. The CDR3 has 14 residues. The germline gives CDR1 DFQATT, CDR2 SNEGSKA (reference sequence). With V trimmed by 6 bases and J by 4 bases, 3 bases remained unmatched. The CDR3 region has the DNA TGCAGTGCCCGGACTAGCGGGGGGGGAGAGACCCAGTACTTC. It specifies CSARTSGGGETQYF.